This T cell receptor (beta chain) was sequenced for a study of cytomegalovirus exposure and HLA in healthy donors. V lost 1 base, J lost 5 bases, and 11 bases lay in between. The germline gives CDR1 SGHTA, CDR2 FQGNSA. CDR3 length equals 15 residues. The study's findings and limits: It has been reported that TCR beta sequences accurately predicted the HLA-A and HLA-B alleles of most subjects. Presence/absence analyses took donor sequencing depth as roughly uniform. Researchers reported in a later analysis that common viral pathogens appeared linked to several top clusters. A later analysis reportedly found fewer N-insertions in an Asian-associated ancestry cluster than the roughly 670-donor mean.

PCR amplification relied on 60 Vbeta primers (plus 13 Jbeta primers). TCRdb's table, derived via immunoSEQ multiplex PCR, lists solely in-frame clones and lacks some. The repertoire holds 150,000 to 200,000 clones, with 75% to 85% as singletons. Worth noting for this clone: Antigen: not known.

The V gene is TRBV7-2, the J gene TRBJ2-2; the D is unclear. This receptor was obtained from a woman aged 45-65 years in good health and CMV-seronegative. The sequenced sample consisted of PBMCs. CDR3 loop: CASSLDSFGTGELFF. The CDR3 nucleotides read TGTGCCAGCAGCTTAGATAGCTTTGGGACCGGGGAGCTGTTTTTT.